Following are 12 T cell receptor beta chains from one sample sequenced in a study of PD-1 blockade in mismatch repair-deficient tumors. TCRdb keeps only in-frame clones here, not all; method: immunoSEQ multiplex PCR. Among about 110,000 clones listed, 65% to 80% were seen once. The specimen was peripheral blood, collected roughly 60 weeks after starting pembrolizumab. The receptors were sampled from an adult with mismatch repair-deficient cancer.

The chain recombines TRBV5-1 with TRBJ2-7, with a possible D match to TRBD2 (6 bases). V lost 3 bases and J 3 bases, leaving 13 bases between the germline ends. The CDR3 contains 14 residues. The germline CDR1 and CDR2 sequences are SGHRS and YFSETQ. The CDR3 coding sequence is TGCGCCAGCAGCTGGAGGACTAACGACTACGAGCAGTACTTC. Translation gives CASSWRTNDYEQYF.

The rearrangement links TRBV9 to TRBJ1-1; D call uncertain. The germline CDR1 and CDR2 sequences are SGDLS and YYNGEE. V was clipped by 0 bases and J by 11 bases, with 11 bases between them. The CDR3 is 12 residues long. The chain's CDR3 is CASSVGNDRAFF. CDR3 DNA: TGTGCCAGCAGCGTAGGGAACGATCGGGCTTTCTTT.

The V gene is TRBV27, the J gene TRBJ2-5; 7 bases align to TRBD2. The V segment lost 2 bases and the J segment 3 bases; nucleotides outside the gene matches: 3. Germline V gene sequence: CDR1 MNHEY, CDR2 SMNVEV (reference sequence). This CDR3 spans 14 amino acids. DNA for the CDR3: TGTGCCAGCAGTTTACGGGCGGGAGAAGAGACCCAGTACTTC. Protein sequence: CASSLRAGEETQYF.

The table lists this clone with a few counts. The chain links TRBV2 to TRBJ2-7; 7 positions agree with TRBD1. Germline trimming cut 7 bases from V and 7 bases from J; bases unmatched to any gene: 13. CDR3 length equals 14 residues. Germline CDR1 SNHLY, CDR2 FYNNEI. The CDR3 bases are TGTGCCAGCACCGGACAGGCGTTCGAGATGGAGCAGTACTTC. Residues: CASTGQAFEMEQYF.

The chain couples TRBV9 to TRBJ2-4; TRBD2 aligns across 7 bases. J gave up 0 bases and V 0 bases, and 3 bases lay outside the gene matches. Germline V lookup: CDR1 SGDLS, CDR2 YYNGEE. The CDR3 covers 16 residues. The CDR3 nucleotides are TGTGCCAGCAGCGTAGGAGCGGGACTAGCCAAAAACATTCAGTACTTC. Translation: CASSVGAGLAKNIQYF.

This clone was seen a few times. The chain combines TRBV30 with TRBJ1-3, with D perhaps TRBD1 (5 bases). V was pared by 2 bases and J by 5 bases, with 10 bases between. The CDR3 is made up of 13 amino acids. Germline assignment: CDR1 GTSNPN and CDR2 SVGIG (reference sequence). CDR3 amino acids: CAWSIDRRNTIYF. As DNA, the CDR3 is TGTGCCTGGAGTATCGACAGACGAAACACCATATATTTT.

Worth noting for this clone: Distinct nucleotide sequences in the sample also encode this CDR3. The chain recombines TRBV7-2 with TRBJ1-1; D uncertain. The ends were cut back, 1 base at V and 1 base at J, with 7 bases in the middle. There are 14 residues in the CDR3. Germline V CDR1 and CDR2: SGHTA, FQGNSA. CDR3 in amino acids: CASSLVPENTEAFF. DNA of the CDR3: TGTGCCAGCAGCTTAGTTCCAGAGAACACTGAAGCTTTCTTT. Drawing the rest from reference TRBV7-2 and TRBJ1-1, the complete variable domain is GAGVSQSPSNKVTEKGKDVELRCDPISGHTALYWYRQSLGQGLEFLIYFQGNSAPDKSGLPSDRFSAERTGGSVSTLTIQRTQQEDSAVYLCASSLVPENTEAFFGQGTRLTVV.

DNA of the CDR3: TGTGCCAGCAGCACCTTAGCGGGCGAATACAATGAGCAGTTCTTC. Amino acids: CASSTLAGEYNEQFF. The chain uses TRBV7-3 and TRBJ2-1, with 7 bases fitting TRBD2. The CDR3 length is 15 residues. Germline V gene data show CDR1 as SGHTA and CDR2 as FQGTGA. V dropped 5 bases and J dropped 4; count of bases not matched to a gene: 8.

The chain combines TRBV6-5 with TRBJ2-7; 9 bases are a match to TRBD2. J was trimmed by 11 bases and V by 6 bases; bases with no gene match: 14. Germline V gene lookup returns CDR1 MNHEY and CDR2 SVGAGI. The CDR3 has 14 residues. The chain's CDR3 is CASRLPGLAPKEYF. The CDR3 DNA sequence: TGTGCCAGCAGACTCCCGGGACTAGCTCCTAAGGAGTACTTC.

The V gene is TRBV7-8, the J gene TRBJ2-5; the match to TRBD2 covers 12 bases. Trimming at V came to 1 base and at J to 2 bases, leaving 8 bases not matched to a gene. Germline CDR1 is SGHVS and CDR2 is FQNEAQ. The CDR3 loop spans 18 amino acids. The CDR3: CASSLGTSGTTSQETQYF. In DNA form, the CDR3 reads TGTGCCAGCAGCTTAGGGACTAGCGGGACGACTAGTCAAGAGACCCAGTACTTC. Using reference TRBV7-8 and TRBJ2-5 for the parts outside the CDR3, the full variable domain is GAGVSQSPRYKVAKRGQDVALRCDPISGHVSLFWYQQALGQGPEFLTYFQNEAQLDKSGLPSDRFFAERPEGSVSTLKIQRTQQEDSAVYLCASSLGTSGTTSQETQYFGPGTRLLVL.

J is TRBJ2-7 and V is TRBV6-1; D not resolved. The CDR3 covers 15 residues. CDR1 MNHNS and CDR2 SASEGT come from the germline V gene. The V gene lost 7 bases and the J gene lost 2 bases, with 18 bases spanning the gap. CDR3 region: CASMIDGSHPYEQYF. Here the CDR3 DNA reads TGTGCCAGCATGATAGACGGATCCCACCCCTACGAGCAGTACTTC.

The chain uses TRBV5-4 and TRBJ2-7; D unclear. V shed 3 bases and J shed 0 bases, with 10 bases lying between them. Looked up from germline, CDR1 is SGHNT and CDR2 is YYREEE (reference sequence). The CDR3 loop spans 14 amino acids. The CDR3 nucleotides are TGTGCCAGCAGCTCTCTTAGGAGCTCCTACGAGCAGTACTTC. It is translated as CASSSLRSSYEQYF.